Listed below are T cell receptor beta chains from one sample, sequenced in a study of T-cell memory formation after mild COVID-19. TCRdb processed the 5' RACE reads anew with MiXCR; each CDR3 protein has one entry. In the table there are hundreds of thousands of distinct CDR3 sequences, 8.2% of which are singletons. The sequenced material came from PBMCs or a T cell subset sorted from them (not recorded which). All receptors derive from a man aged 18-30 years who had mild COVID-19 (a few samples of this study predate the infection). Cell type and time point are not known. CDR3s include the opening cysteine and the closing phenylalanine or tryptophan. The D gene is left open where the match is weak. The size of a clone is reported for some rows only, either as once, few or many, or as a class for expanded clones.

J,size,V,D,DNA,CDR3
TRBJ2-3,few,TRBV4-1,TRBD2,TGCGCCAGCAGCCCACTAGCGGGGGGGCCAAATACGCAGTATTTT,CASSPLAGGPNTQYF
TRBJ1-2,few,TRBV14,.,TGTGCCAGCAGCCAAGGGATTTGGGCAGGGCACTATGGCTACACCTTC,CASSQGIWAGHYGYTF
TRBJ2-1,.,TRBV3-1,TRBD1,TGTGCCAGCAGCCCCGGGACAGCACCCGACAATGAGCAGTTCTTC,CASSPGTAPDNEQFF
TRBJ2-4,few,TRBV5-1,.,TGCGCCAGCAGCGACAGGTCACTAGCCAAAAACATTCAGTACTTC,CASSDRSLAKNIQYF
TRBJ1-6,.,TRBV30,.,TGTGCCCGGACGGAGAAATATAATTCACCCCTCCACTTT,CARTEKYNSPLHF
TRBJ2-7,many,TRBV6-5,TRBD1,TGTGCCAGCAGACCTAACAGGGGCCCCTACGAGCAGTACTTC,CASRPNRGPYEQYF
TRBJ1-5,many,TRBV29-1,.,TGCAGCGTTCGGCCCAGCCCGAATCAGCCCCAGCATTTT,CSVRPSPNQPQHF
TRBJ2-1,few,TRBV12-3/TRBV12-4,TRBD2,TGTGCCTGCTCGGGACTAGTTAAACTTACAGATGAGCAGTTCTTC,CACSGLVKLTDEQFF
TRBJ1-2,.,TRBV30,.,TGTGCCTGCCGGGCCGAGGGAGGCGGCTACACCTTC,CACRAEGGGYTF
TRBJ2-3,few,TRBV7-2,TRBD2,TGTGCCAGCAGCTTAGCACCCAGCGGGAGATCAGATACGCAGTATTTT,CASSLAPSGRSDTQYF
TRBJ1-1,.,TRBV24-1,TRBD1,TGTGCCACCAGTGGGGACAGGAACACTGAAGCTTTCTTT,CATSGDRNTEAFF
TRBJ1-3,few,TRBV5-1,.,TGCGCCAGCAGTCCAGGGGCCACCTCTGGAAACACCATATATTTT,CASSPGATSGNTIYF
TRBJ2-7,.,TRBV25-1,.,TGTGCCAGCAGTGAATATACTCGCGAGCAGTACTTC,CASSEYTREQYF
TRBJ1-2,.,TRBV12-3/TRBV12-4,.,TGTGCCAGCAGTTTAATCCGGGCAGCTAACTATGGCTACACCTTC,CASSLIRAANYGYTF
TRBJ2-3,.,TRBV7-2,.,TGTGCCAGCAGCTTAGTCAGGGGCTCAGATACGCAGTATTTT,CASSLVRGSDTQYF
TRBJ2-1,.,TRBV7-9,.,TGTGCCAGCAGCTTCGACGGATACAATGAGCAGTTCTTC,CASSFDGYNEQFF
TRBJ1-2,.,TRBV20-1,.,TGCAGTGCTAGTGGGATTGGGCGCCACTATGGCTACACCTTC,CSASGIGRHYGYTF
TRBJ2-1,.,TRBV11-3,TRBD1,TGTGCCAGCAGCTCATCAGGGGGCGAGGGTGAGCAGTTCTTC,CASSSSGGEGEQFF
TRBJ2-1,.,TRBV7-8,.,TGTGCCAGCAGCTTAGGGACGGTCCCAGGCTCCTACAATGAGCAGTTCTTC,CASSLGTVPGSYNEQFF
TRBJ2-3,many,TRBV4-2,.,TGTGCCAGCAGCCAAGACCCACCCATTCCAGATACGCAGTATTTT,CASSQDPPIPDTQYF
TRBJ1-1,.,TRBV7-2,.,TGTGCCAGCAGCATCCTGCCGGGATCCAACACTGAAGCTTTCTTT,CASSILPGSNTEAFF
TRBJ2-3,.,TRBV24-1,.,TGTGCCACCAGTGACCTGACTGCCCTGGAGGGCACAGATACGCAGTATTTT,CATSDLTALEGTDTQYF
TRBJ2-3,few,TRBV11-2,TRBD2,TGTGCCAGCACCCTTCGGCGGGGGGGCACAGATACGCAGTATTTT,CASTLRRGGTDTQYF
TRBJ1-6,.,TRBV9,.,TGTGCCAGCAGCGCAGGACGGACCCTGGGATCACCCCTCCACTTT,CASSAGRTLGSPLHF
TRBJ1-6,many,TRBV27,.,TGTGCCAGCAGTTTATACAGCTCCTATAATTCACCCCTCCACTTT,CASSLYSSYNSPLHF
TRBJ1-1,many,TRBV7-9,.,TGTGCCAGCAGCCCCGGACAGACTAACACTGAAGCTTTCTTT,CASSPGQTNTEAFF
TRBJ2-7,many,TRBV18,TRBD1,TGTGCCAGCTCATCAACAGGGGTTAGCGAGCAGTACTTC,CASSSTGVSEQYF
TRBJ1-1,few,TRBV10-1,.,TGCGCCAGCAGTGAGTGGACTGGAACTGAAGCTTTCTTT,CASSEWTGTEAFF
TRBJ1-1,.,TRBV6-5,.,TGTGCCAGCAGTTACTCGTCGGCACAAGGAGCTTTCTTT,CASSYSSAQGAFF
TRBJ2-1,few,TRBV11-2,.,TGTGCCAGCAGCTCCGTACAGGGTAGCTCCTACAATGAGCAGTTCTTC,CASSSVQGSSYNEQFF
TRBJ1-5,.,TRBV6-6,.,TGTGCCAGCAGTTACTCGGACATTTATCAGCCCCAGCATTTT,CASSYSDIYQPQHF
TRBJ2-5,few,TRBV19,.,TGTGCCAGTAGTATGACGGTTATCCAAGAGACCCAGTACTTC,CASSMTVIQETQYF
TRBJ1-2,.,TRBV7-2,.,TGTGCCAGCAGCTCCCGCACCGCGGGTGGCTACACCTTC,CASSSRTAGGYTF
TRBJ2-7,.,TRBV6-5,TRBD2,TGTGCCAGCAGTTACTCGGTCCTAGCGGGATACTACGAGCAGTACTTC,CASSYSVLAGYYEQYF
TRBJ1-1,.,TRBV11-2,TRBD1,TGTGCCAGCAGCTCGGGGACAGGGTTCACTGAAGCTTTCTTT,CASSSGTGFTEAFF
TRBJ1-5,.,TRBV10-3,TRBD1,TGTGCCATCAGTGAGATGGGGCAGGGGGGTCAGCCCCAGCATTTT,CAISEMGQGGQPQHF
TRBJ1-2,.,TRBV7-2,TRBD1,TGTGCCAGCAGCGGGACAGCAGGGGGCGCCTATGGCTACACCTTC,CASSGTAGGAYGYTF
TRBJ1-2,few,TRBV6-1,.,TGTGCCAGCAGTGAATGGATGACAACGAAGGACTATGGCTACACCTTC,CASSEWMTTKDYGYTF
TRBJ1-2,few,TRBV12-3/TRBV12-4,TRBD1,TGTGCCAGCAGCATCGGGACAGGGGAAGGCTACACCTTC,CASSIGTGEGYTF
TRBJ1-6,.,TRBV7-9,.,TGTGCCAGCACTTTACGGGGACCGGGTAATTCACCCCTCCACTTT,CASTLRGPGNSPLHF
TRBJ2-5,.,TRBV24-1,.,TGTGCCACCAGTGATTTGGCCGGGGGAGAGACCCAGTACTTC,CATSDLAGGETQYF